This T cell receptor beta chain was profiled in a study of T cells in Graves' hyperthyroidism and ophthalmopathy. Study-wide context: Staff took peripheral blood when the initial diagnosis was made, before any treatment began.

The CDR3 totals 12 residues. The germline V gene has CDR1 SEHNR and CDR2 FQNEAQ (reference sequence). Trimming shortened V by 6 bases and J by 3 bases, and 8 bases separated the two germline ends. This clonotype was observed at least ten times. What it binds is unknown. Diagnostic decisions used clinical symptoms, serum thyroxine and TRAb, thyroid ultrasound and orbital computed tomography. PBMCs stemmed from less than 13 ml fresh peripheral blood. Overall study findings and caveats: In the blood, most expanded thyroid clonotypes above 0.001 appeared as well.

RNA transcripts gave rise to amplified TCR beta CDR3 regions. The primer set for the first-round RT-PCR of the TCR CDR3 was HTBI. TCRdb fed the multiplex PCR reads into MiXCR, producing one record per CDR3 protein. The data show about 350,000 distinct CDR3 sequences, with 15% to 20% seen just once and roughly 15% held by the top ten. The chain uses TRBV7-9 and TRBJ1-1; no clear D gene. The sample taken for sequencing was blood. The TCR was taken from a woman aged 40 to 50 with Graves' ophthalmopathy. The CDR3 region has the DNA TGTGCCAGCAGTTTTGGAGACACTGAAGCTTTCTTT. This gives the protein CASSFGDTEAFF.